This passage covers 18 T cell receptor beta chains from one sample sequenced in a study of blood T cell repertoires in COVID-19. This table comes from immunoSEQ multiplex PCR, and its TCRdb copy is limited to in-frame clones, with some not included. The sample holds some 110,000 clones, 60% to 85% seen once. Sequenced: peripheral blood. The receptor source for this set is a man between 65 and 85 years old with acute or convalescent COVID-19.

The chain links TRBV30 to TRBJ2-3; D may be TRBD2 (6 bases). The CDR3 is 14 residues long. In germline, CDR1 is GTSNPN, CDR2 SVGIG (reference sequence). Trimming removed 0 bases at V and 4 bases at J, with 11 bases between. The CDR3 spells CAWSVRGIADTQYF. DNA for the CDR3: TGTGCCTGGAGTGTACGCGGGATCGCAGATACGCAGTATTTT.

V is TRBV7-3 and J is TRBJ2-7; TRBD2 matches at 11 bases. Germline-derived CDR1 and CDR2 are SGHTA and FQGTGA. There are 15 residues in the CDR3. V was pared by 4 bases and J by 0 bases, with 2 bases of the junction left unmatched. CDR3 region: CASSWGTSGSYEQYF. In DNA, the CDR3 is TGTGCCAGCAGCTGGGGGACTAGCGGCTCCTACGAGCAGTACTTC.

The chain carries TRBV4-2 and TRBJ1-2; no clear D. There are 15 residues in the CDR3. Germline V lookup: CDR1 LGHNA, CDR2 YNFKEQ. V lost 0 bases and J 4 bases, leaving 12 bases between the germline ends. Here the CDR3 DNA reads TGTGCCAGCAGCCAAGATCTGTCACAGAGCTATGGCTACACCTTC. It yields the protein CASSQDLSQSYGYTF.

J is TRBJ2-3 and V is TRBV6-2 or TRBV6-3; possible D gene TRBD2, 6 bases. CDR3 length: 14 amino acids. Trimming left V 2 bases short and J 4 bases short, with 10 bases between. The germline V gene encodes CDR1 MNHEY and CDR2 SVGEGT. This CDR3 reads CASSYASSADTQYF. In nucleotides, the CDR3 is TGTGCCAGCAGTTACGCTTCTAGCGCAGATACGCAGTATTTT.

This chain joins TRBV6-5 and TRBJ2-7, with a weak D call TRBD1 (5 bases). Per germline, CDR1 MNHEY and CDR2 SVGAGI. V gave up 2 bases and J gave up 0 bases, with 11 bases separating them. The CDR3 covers 15 residues. CDR3 sequence: CASSYRLGHSYEQYF. As DNA, the CDR3 is TGTGCCAGCAGTTACCGCCTGGGGCACTCCTACGAGCAGTACTTC.

The J gene is TRBJ1-4, the V gene TRBV12-1. TRBV12-1 is described as a pseudogene. This CDR3 has 15 amino acids. CDR3 coding DNA: TGTGCCACTATAGCGCGAGGGCCGACTGATGAAAAACTGTTTTTT. Protein product: CATIARGPTDEKLFF.

This clone occurred a few times. This chain links TRBV30 with TRBJ2-7; D is perhaps TRBD2 (6 bases). Trimming shortened V by 0 bases and J by 4 bases, and 7 bases separated the two germline ends. The length of the CDR3 is 12 residues. Germline assignment: CDR1 GTSNPN and CDR2 SVGIG (reference sequence). The CDR3 sequence: CAWSVRGYEQYF. The CDR3 DNA reads as TGTGCCTGGAGTGTACGGGGGTACGAGCAGTACTTC.

The V call is TRBV7-6, the J call TRBJ2-2; TRBD1 aligns across 7 bases. Germline values: CDR1 SGHVS, CDR2 FNYEAQ. This CDR3 comprises 16 residues. V lost 2 bases, J lost 0 bases, and 3 bases stayed unmatched. The CDR3 loop reads CASSLWGTANTGELFF. The CDR3 bases are TGTGCCAGCAGCTTATGGGGGACAGCGAACACCGGGGAGCTGTTTTTT.

The chain couples TRBV5-1 to TRBJ1-5; D possibly corresponds to TRBD1 (6 bases). This CDR3 region has 14 residues. V was trimmed by 0 bases and J by 7 bases, leaving 11 bases between them. Looked up from germline, CDR1 is SGHRS and CDR2 is YFSETQ. CDR3 DNA: TGCGCCAGCAGCTTGGAAGGGGGTGGACAGCCCCAGCATTTT. Translated: CASSLEGGGQPQHF.

This clone came up once. The chain couples TRBV19 to TRBJ1-4; a weak D match, TRBD1 (6 bases). Looked up from germline, CDR1 is LNHDA and CDR2 is SQIVND (reference sequence). The V gene lost 5 bases and the J gene lost 4 bases, with 11 bases spanning the gap. The length of the CDR3 is 14 residues. CDR3 residues: CASSPARGNEKLFF. The DNA for the CDR3 is TGTGCCAGTAGTCCCGCCAGGGGTAATGAAAAACTGTTTTTT.

The V and J genes are TRBV2 and TRBJ2-3; the match to TRBD1 covers 7 bases. V shed 3 bases and J 3 bases; nucleotides not matched to a gene: 6. The germline gives CDR1 SNHLY, CDR2 FYNNEI. There are 15 residues in the CDR3. The CDR3 DNA is TGTGCCAGCAGTGATTGGCAGGGGGAGACAGATACGCAGTATTTT. Its translation: CASSDWQGETDTQYF.

The chain employs TRBV2 and TRBJ1-2; 8 nucleotides line up with TRBD1. V trimming: 4 bases; J trimming: 4 bases; junction bases outside the gene matches: 8. The CDR3 has 15 amino acids. The V gene's germline CDR1 is SNHLY and CDR2 FYNNEI. CDR3 in DNA: TGTGCCAGCAGTGGGACAGGGACCCTTAGCTATGGCTACACCTTC. It yields the protein CASSGTGTLSYGYTF.

The rearrangement joins TRBV5-4 to TRBJ2-5, with 12 bases that match TRBD2. CDR1 and CDR2 (germline): SGHNT, YYREEE (reference sequence). The length of the CDR3 is 15 residues. The ends lost 0 bases at V and 5 bases at J; junction bases unmatched: 2. CDR3 nucleotide sequence: TGTGCCAGCAGCTTGGGACTAGCGGGGGACGAGACCCAGTACTTC. It codes for CASSLGLAGDETQYF.

Comments on this clone: Other nucleotide sequences in the sample specify the same CDR3. This chain joins TRBV18 and TRBJ2-2; D is possibly TRBD2 (5 bases). Germline assignment: CDR1 KGHSH and CDR2 LQKENI. The CDR3 totals 14 residues. The V end lost 1 base, the J end lost 5 bases, and 8 bases lay between the germline ends. CDR3 residues: CASSPQRSTGELFF. Here the CDR3 DNA reads TGTGCCAGCTCACCACAGCGGTCGACCGGGGAGCTGTTTTTT.

This clone was observed a single time. The chain uses TRBV5-4 and TRBJ2-2; 10 bases match TRBD1. The germline CDR1 and CDR2 sequences are SGHNT and YYREEE (reference sequence). The CDR3 is made up of 19 amino acids. Trimming removed 4 bases from V and 0 bases from J; junction bases left unmatched: 12. The CDR3 loop is CASSPGWGQGFSNTGELFF. The CDR3 region has the DNA TGTGCCAGCAGCCCGGGGTGGGGACAGGGGTTTTCGAACACCGGGGAGCTGTTTTTT.

The V gene is TRBV3-1 (or the pseudogene TRBV3-2), the J gene TRBJ1-1; D unresolved. CDR3 length: 14 residues. The V end was cut by 0 bases, the J end by 1 base, with 6 bases between. Per the germline V gene, CDR1 is LGHDT and CDR2 is YNNKEL (reference sequence). CDR3 in DNA: TGTGCCAGCAGCCAAGAAGCTGAGAACACTGAAGCTTTCTTT. Its translation is CASSQEAENTEAFF.

The rearrangement uses TRBV24-1 and TRBJ2-1; 11 bases agree with TRBD2. Per the germline V gene, CDR1 is KGHDR and CDR2 is SFDVKD. The ends lost 4 bases at V and 3 bases at J; junction bases unmatched: 4. The CDR3 loop spans 16 amino acids. DNA of the CDR3: TGTGCCACCAGTGACCCGGGGACTAGCGGCTACAATGAGCAGTTCTTC. Translated: CATSDPGTSGYNEQFF.

This clone was detected only once. J is TRBJ1-2 and V is TRBV5-1, with 10 positions matching TRBD1. Germline CDR1 and CDR2: SGHRS and YFSETQ. The trim removed 0 bases at V and 4 bases at J, leaving 3 bases unmatched. This CDR3 spans 15 amino acids. CDR3 protein: CASSLGTGGGYGYTF. The DNA for the CDR3 is TGCGCCAGCAGCTTGGGGACAGGGGGTGGCTATGGCTACACCTTC.